This T cell receptor (beta chain) is drawn from a study of neurological immune-mediated disorders. Overall study findings and caveats: The most TCR clonal expansion was seen in HTLV-1-associated myelopathy, and the least was seen in multiple sclerosis, which fell below healthy controls.

TCRdb reprocessed the 5' RACE reads via MiXCR and lists one record per CDR3 protein. The sample records 35,000 to 50,000 distinct CDR3 sequences, approximately 2.4% being singletons. This clonotype was seen more than once but under ten times. The antigen remains undetermined. Sequence at one end of the junction differs from germline and may be a read error. The sequencing input was PBMCs. The sequence derives from a man between 50 and 59 years old with multiple sclerosis.

CDR3 amino acids: CASSFTGVGQPQNF. Written as DNA, the CDR3 is TGCGCCAGCAGCTTTACAGGGGTCGGTCAGCCCCAGAATTTT. The V gene is TRBV5-1, the J gene TRBJ1-5, with TRBD1 matching 7 bases. The CDR3 extends over 14 amino acids. Germline-derived CDR1 and CDR2 are SGHRS and YFSETQ.